Listed here is a single T cell receptor (beta chain). Its antigen remains unknown. TCRdb ran MiXCR on the reads and lists one entry per CDR3 protein. The data show some 300,000 distinct CDR3 sequences, roughly 15% seen once. The record originates from a study of T cell repertoires in cytomegalovirus infection. Study-level findings and limits: The cumulative frequency of public TCR beta families distinguished individuals who carried CMV together with the relevant HLA. The response measured ex vivo was dominated by TCR beta clonotypes (HLA-C-restricted and CMV-specific).

The CDR3 spans 13 residues. Germline V gene lookup returns CDR1 SNHLY and CDR2 FYNNEI. Deletions cut 3 bases from V and 4 bases from J, with 9 bases between. The receptor comes from a human donor in good health (CMV status not recorded). Some clones in this sample may be carry-over from other donors' samples. The chain is built from TRBV2 and TRBJ1-2; D is unclear. The sequenced material came from PBMCs. CDR3 region: CASSESGGYGYTF. CDR3 nucleotides: TGTGCCAGCAGTGAGAGCGGCGGCTATGGCTACACCTTC.